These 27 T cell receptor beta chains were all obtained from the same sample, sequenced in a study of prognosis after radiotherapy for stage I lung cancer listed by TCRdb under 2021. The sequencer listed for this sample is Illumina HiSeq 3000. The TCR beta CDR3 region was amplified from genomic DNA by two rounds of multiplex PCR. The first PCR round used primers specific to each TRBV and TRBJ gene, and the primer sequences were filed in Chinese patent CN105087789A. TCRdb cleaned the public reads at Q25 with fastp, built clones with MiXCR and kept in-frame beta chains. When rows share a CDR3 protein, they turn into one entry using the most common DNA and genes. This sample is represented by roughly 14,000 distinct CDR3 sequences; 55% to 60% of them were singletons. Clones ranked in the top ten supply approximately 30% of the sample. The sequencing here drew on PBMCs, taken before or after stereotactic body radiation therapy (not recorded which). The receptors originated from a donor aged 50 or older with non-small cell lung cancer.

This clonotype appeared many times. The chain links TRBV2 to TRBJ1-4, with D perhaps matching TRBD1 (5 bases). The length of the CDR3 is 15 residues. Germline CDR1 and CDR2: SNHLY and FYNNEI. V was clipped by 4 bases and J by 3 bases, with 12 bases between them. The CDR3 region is CASSAQGFANEKLFF. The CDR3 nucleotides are TGTGCCAGCAGTGCTCAGGGATTTGCTAATGAAAAACTGTTTTTT.

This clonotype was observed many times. The CDR3 sequence: CASSFVGASTDTQYF. The CDR3 bases are TGTGCCAGCAGCTTCGTCGGCGCTAGCACAGATACGCAGTATTTT. The chain has TRBV5-6 and TRBJ2-3; D call uncertain. Germline-derived CDR1 and CDR2 are SGHDT and YYEEEE. The CDR3 is made up of 15 amino acids. The V end was cut by 2 bases, the J end by 0 bases, with 10 bases between. The whole variable domain, filled in from reference TRBV5-6 and TRBJ2-3, reads DAGVTQSPTHLIKTRGQQVTLRCSPKSGHDTVSWYQQALGQGPQFIFQYYEEEERQRGNFPDRFSGHQFPNYSSELNVNALLLGDSALYLCASSFVGASTDTQYFGPGTRLTVL.

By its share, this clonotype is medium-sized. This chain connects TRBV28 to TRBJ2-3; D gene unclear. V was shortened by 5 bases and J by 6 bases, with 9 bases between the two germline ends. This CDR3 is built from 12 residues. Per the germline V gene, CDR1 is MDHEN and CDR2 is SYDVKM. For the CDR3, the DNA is TGTGCCAGCAGTGAAAAGGTGGATACGCAGTATTTT. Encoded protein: CASSEKVDTQYF.

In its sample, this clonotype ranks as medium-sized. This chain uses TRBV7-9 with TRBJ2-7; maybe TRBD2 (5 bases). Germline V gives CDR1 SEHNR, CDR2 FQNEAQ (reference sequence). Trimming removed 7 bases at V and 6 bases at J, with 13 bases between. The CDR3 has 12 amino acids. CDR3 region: CASTEGLGEQYF. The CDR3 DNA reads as TGTGCCAGCACCGAAGGACTGGGCGAGCAGTACTTC.

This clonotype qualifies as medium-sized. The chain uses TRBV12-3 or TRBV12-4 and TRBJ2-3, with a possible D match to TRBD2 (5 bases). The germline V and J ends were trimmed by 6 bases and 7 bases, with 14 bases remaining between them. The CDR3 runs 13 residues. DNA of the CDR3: TGTGCCAGCAGAGCGCCGGGAACCTATACGCAGTATTTT. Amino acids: CASRAPGTYTQYF.

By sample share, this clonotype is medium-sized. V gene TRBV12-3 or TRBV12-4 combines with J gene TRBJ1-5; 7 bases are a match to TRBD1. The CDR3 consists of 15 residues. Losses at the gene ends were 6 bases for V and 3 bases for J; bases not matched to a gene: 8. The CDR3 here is CASSLTQGDNQPQHF. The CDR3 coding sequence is TGTGCCAGCAGCCTGACCCAGGGGGACAATCAGCCCCAGCATTTT.

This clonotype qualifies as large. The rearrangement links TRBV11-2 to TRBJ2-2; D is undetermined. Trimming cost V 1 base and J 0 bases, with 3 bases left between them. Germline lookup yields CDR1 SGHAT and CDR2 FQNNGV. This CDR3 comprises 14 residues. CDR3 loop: CASSLVSNTGELFF. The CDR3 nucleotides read TGTGCCAGCAGCTTAGTGTCGAACACCGGGGAGCTGTTTTTT.

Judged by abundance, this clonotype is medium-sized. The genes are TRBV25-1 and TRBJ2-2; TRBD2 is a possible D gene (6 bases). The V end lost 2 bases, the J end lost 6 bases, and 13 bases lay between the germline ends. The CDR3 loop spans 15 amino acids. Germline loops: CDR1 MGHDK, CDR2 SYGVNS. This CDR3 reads CASSEGLASAGELFF. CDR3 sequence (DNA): TGTGCCAGCAGTGAAGGGCTAGCGTCGGCCGGGGAGCTGTTTTTT.

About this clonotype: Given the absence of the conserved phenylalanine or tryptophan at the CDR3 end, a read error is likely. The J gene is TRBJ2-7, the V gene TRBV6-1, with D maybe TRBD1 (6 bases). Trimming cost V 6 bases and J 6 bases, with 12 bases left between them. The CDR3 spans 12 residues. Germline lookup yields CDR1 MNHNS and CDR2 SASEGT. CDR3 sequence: CASRTGLCEQYL. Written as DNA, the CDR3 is TGTGCCAGCAGAACAGGGTTGTGCGAGCAGTACTTA.

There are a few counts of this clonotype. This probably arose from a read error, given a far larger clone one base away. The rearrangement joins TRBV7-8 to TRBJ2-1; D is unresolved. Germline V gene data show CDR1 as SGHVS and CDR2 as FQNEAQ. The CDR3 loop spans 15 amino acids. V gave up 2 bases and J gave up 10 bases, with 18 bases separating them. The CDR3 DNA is TGTGCCAGCAGCTTAATATCTACCGCTAGGTGGGAGCAGTTCTTC. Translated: CASSLISTARWEQFF.

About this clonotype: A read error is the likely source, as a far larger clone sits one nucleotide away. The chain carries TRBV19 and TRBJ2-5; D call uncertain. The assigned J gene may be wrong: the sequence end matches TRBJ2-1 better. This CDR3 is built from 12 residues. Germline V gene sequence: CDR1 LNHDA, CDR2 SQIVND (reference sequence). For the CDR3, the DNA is TGTGCCAGTAGTATTAGCATGGTTGAGCAGTTCTTC. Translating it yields CASSISMVEQFF.

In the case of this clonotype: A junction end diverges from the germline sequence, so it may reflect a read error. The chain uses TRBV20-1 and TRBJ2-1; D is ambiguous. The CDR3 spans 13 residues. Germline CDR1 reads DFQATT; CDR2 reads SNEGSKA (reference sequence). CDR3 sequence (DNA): TGCAGTGTTAGATTGCATACTACCAATGAGCAGTTCTTC. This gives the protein CSVRLHTTNEQFF.

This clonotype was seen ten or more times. The CDR3 loop is CASSFGGSGGETQYF. The CDR3 nucleotides are TGCGCCAGCAGCTTCGGCGGGAGCGGGGGAGAGACCCAGTACTTC. This chain uses TRBV5-1 with TRBJ2-5; TRBD2 aligns across 8 bases. J lost 4 bases, V lost 2 bases, and 7 bases had no gene match. This CDR3 region has 15 residues. The V gene's germline CDR1 is SGHRS and CDR2 YFSETQ. Combining the CDR3 with reference TRBV5-1 and TRBJ2-5 gives the whole variable domain KAGVTQTPRYLIKTRGQQVTLSCSPISGHRSVSWYQQTPGQGLQFLFEYFSETQRNKGNFPGRFSGRQFSNSRSEMNVSTLELGDSALYLCASSFGGSGGETQYFGPGTRLLVL.

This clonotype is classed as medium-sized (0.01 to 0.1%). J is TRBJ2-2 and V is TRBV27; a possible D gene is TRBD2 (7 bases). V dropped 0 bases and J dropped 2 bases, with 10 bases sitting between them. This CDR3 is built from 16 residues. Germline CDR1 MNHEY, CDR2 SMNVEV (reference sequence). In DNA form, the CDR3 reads TGTGCCAGCAGTTTATCGGGGGGGCTCAACACCGGGGAGCTGTTTTTT. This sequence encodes CASSLSGGLNTGELFF.

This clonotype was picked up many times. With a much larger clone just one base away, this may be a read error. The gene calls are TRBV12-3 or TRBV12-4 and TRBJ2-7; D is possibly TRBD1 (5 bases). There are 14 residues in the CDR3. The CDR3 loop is CASSLSGCSNEQYF. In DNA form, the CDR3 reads TGTGCCAGCAGTTTATCAGGGTGCTCCAACGAGCAGTACTTC.

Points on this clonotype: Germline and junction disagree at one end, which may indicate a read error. As DNA, the CDR3 is TGTGCCAGCAGCGTTGGGGGAGGAAGGGGAAATTCACCCCCCCACTTT. Translation gives CASSVGGGRGNSPPHF. V gene TRBV9 combines with J gene TRBJ1-6, with D maybe TRBD1 (5 bases). The CDR3 is made up of 16 amino acids. Germline CDR1 is SGDLS and CDR2 is YYNGEE. The entire variable domain, with the rest obtained from reference TRBV9 and TRBJ1-6, is as follows: DSGVTQTPKHLITATGQRVTLRCSPRSGDLSVYWYQQSLDQGLQFLIQYYNGEERAKGNILERFSAQQFPDLHSELNLSSLELGDSALYFCASSVGGGRGNSPPHFGNGTRLTVT.

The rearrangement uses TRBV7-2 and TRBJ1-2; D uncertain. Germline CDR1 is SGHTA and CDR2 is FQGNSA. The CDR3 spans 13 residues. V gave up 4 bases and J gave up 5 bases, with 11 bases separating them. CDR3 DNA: TGTGCCAGCAGCTACGACACTTCATATGGCTACACCTTC. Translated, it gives CASSYDTSYGYTF.

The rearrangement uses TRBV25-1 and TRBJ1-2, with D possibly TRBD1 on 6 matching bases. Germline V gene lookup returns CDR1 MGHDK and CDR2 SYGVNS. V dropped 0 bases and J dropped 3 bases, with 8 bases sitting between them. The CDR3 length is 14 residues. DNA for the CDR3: TGTGCCAGCAGTGAATACGGGGGCCACTATGGCTACACCTTC. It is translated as CASSEYGGHYGYTF.

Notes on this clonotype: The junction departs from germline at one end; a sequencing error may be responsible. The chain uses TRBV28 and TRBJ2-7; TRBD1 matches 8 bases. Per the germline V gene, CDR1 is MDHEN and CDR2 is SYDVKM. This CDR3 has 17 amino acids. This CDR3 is CASISYPRTGSSYEQYF. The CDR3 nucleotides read TGTGCCAGCATTTCCTACCCTAGGACAGGGAGCTCCTACGAGCAGTACTTT.

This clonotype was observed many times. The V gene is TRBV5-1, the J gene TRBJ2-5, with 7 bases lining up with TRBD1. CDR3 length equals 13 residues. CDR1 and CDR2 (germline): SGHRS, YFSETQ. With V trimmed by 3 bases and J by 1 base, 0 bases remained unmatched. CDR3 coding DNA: TGCGCCAGCAGCTGGGACAGCCAAGAGACCCAGTACTTC. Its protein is CASSWDSQETQYF.

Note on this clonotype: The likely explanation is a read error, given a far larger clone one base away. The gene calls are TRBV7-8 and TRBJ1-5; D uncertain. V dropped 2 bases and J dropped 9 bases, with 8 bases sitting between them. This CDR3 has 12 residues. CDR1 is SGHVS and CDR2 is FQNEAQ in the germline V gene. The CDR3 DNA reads TGTGCCAGCAGCTTAATTGAGGGGCCCCAGCATTTT. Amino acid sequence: CASSLIEGPQHF.

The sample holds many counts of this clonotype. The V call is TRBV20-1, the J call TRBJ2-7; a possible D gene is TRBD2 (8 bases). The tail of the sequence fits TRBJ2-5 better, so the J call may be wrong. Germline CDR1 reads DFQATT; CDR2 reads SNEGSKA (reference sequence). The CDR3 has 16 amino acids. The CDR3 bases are TGCAGTGCTAGAGATCACAGGGGTAGCGGGATAGAGACCCAGTACTTC. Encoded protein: CSARDHRGSGIETQYF.

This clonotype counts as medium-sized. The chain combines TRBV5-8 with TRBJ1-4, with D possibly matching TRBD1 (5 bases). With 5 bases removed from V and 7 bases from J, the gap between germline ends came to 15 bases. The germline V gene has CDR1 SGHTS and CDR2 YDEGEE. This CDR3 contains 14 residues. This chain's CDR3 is CASRAGGDVEKLFF. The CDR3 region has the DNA TGTGCCAGCAGGGCGGGAGGGGACGTTGAAAAACTGTTTTTT.

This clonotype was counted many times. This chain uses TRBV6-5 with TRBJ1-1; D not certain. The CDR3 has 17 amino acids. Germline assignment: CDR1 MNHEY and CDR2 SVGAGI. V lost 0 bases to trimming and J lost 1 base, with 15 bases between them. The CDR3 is CASSYSISETWNTEAFF. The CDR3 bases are TGTGCCAGCAGTTACTCGATTTCGGAGACGTGGAACACTGAAGCTTTCTTT.

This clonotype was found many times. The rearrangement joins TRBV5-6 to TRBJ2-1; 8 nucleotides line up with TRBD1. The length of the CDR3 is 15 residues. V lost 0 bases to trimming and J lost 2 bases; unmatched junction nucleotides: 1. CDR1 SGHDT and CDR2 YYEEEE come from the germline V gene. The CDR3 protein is CASSLAGQAYNEQFF. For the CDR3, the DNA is TGTGCCAGCAGCTTGGCGGGACAGGCCTACAATGAGCAGTTCTTC.

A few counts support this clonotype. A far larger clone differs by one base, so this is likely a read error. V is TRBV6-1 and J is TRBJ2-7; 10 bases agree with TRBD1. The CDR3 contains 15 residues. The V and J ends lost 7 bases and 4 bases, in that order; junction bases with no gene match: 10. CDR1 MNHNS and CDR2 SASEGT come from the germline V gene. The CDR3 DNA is TGTGCCAGCATCTACGCGGGACAGGGGTTTTACGAGCAGTACTTC. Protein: CASIYAGQGFYEQYF.

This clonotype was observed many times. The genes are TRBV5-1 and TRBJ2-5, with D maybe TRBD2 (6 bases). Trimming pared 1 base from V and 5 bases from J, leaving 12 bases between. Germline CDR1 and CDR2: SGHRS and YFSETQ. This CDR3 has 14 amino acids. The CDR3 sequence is CASSLSGVGETQYF. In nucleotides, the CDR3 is TGCGCCAGCAGCTTGTCGGGGGTCGGTGAGACCCAGTACTTC.